The rows below give T cell receptor beta chains drawn from one sample of a study of cytomegalovirus exposure and HLA in healthy donors. Sequenced by immunoSEQ multiplex PCR; TCRdb stores in-frame clones only, minus some. The data contain 55,000 to 65,000 clones, 90% of them singletons. Sequenced input: PBMCs. These receptors were collected from a man younger than 35 in good health and CMV-seronegative. CDR3s include the opening cysteine and the closing phenylalanine or tryptophan. D genes are given only for firm matches. A clone size is listed for some rows: how often the clone was seen (once, few, many), or a class if it is expanded.

clone size: -; D gene: TRBD2; J gene: TRBJ2-2; V gene: TRBV27; CDR3 DNA: TGTGCCAGCATCCTAGCGGGAGTATTTTCCGGGGAGCTGTTTTTT; CDR3 protein: CASILAGVFSGELFF
clone size: -; D gene: TRBD2; J gene: TRBJ2-1; V gene: TRBV20-1; CDR3 DNA: TGCAGTGCTGGGCGGGGGAATGAGCAGTTCTTC; CDR3 protein: CSAGRGNEQFF
clone size: -; D gene: TRBD2; J gene: TRBJ2-1; V gene: TRBV5-4; CDR3 DNA: TGTGCCAGCAGCTATGGACTAGCGGGACCTCATCATGAGCAGTTCTTC; CDR3 protein: CASSYGLAGPHHEQFF
clone size: -; D gene: TRBD1; J gene: TRBJ1-3; V gene: TRBV28; CDR3 DNA: TGTGCCAGCAGCCAGGGGGCCACTGGAAACACCATATATTTT; CDR3 protein: CASSQGATGNTIYF
clone size: -; D gene: TRBD1; J gene: TRBJ1-2; V gene: TRBV6-1; CDR3 DNA: TGTGCCAGCAGGGGCTCGGCAGGGGGCTATGGCTACACCTTC; CDR3 protein: CASRGSAGGYGYTF
clone size: -; D gene: -; J gene: TRBJ1-5; V gene: TRBV7-9; CDR3 DNA: TGTGCCAGCAGCCTGACAGATAGCAATCAGCCCCAGCATTTT; CDR3 protein: CASSLTDSNQPQHF
clone size: -; D gene: TRBD2; J gene: TRBJ2-1; V gene: TRBV6-5; CDR3 DNA: TGTGCCAGCAGGGCGGGAGACTACAATGAGCAGTTCTTC; CDR3 protein: CASRAGDYNEQFF
clone size: -; D gene: TRBD1; J gene: TRBJ1-2; V gene: TRBV29-1; CDR3 DNA: TGCAGCGCGAACACCGGGACAGACTATGGCTACACCTTC; CDR3 protein: CSANTGTDYGYTF
clone size: once; D gene: -; J gene: TRBJ1-5; V gene: TRBV19; CDR3 DNA: TGTGCCAGTAAGGAGTCCTATAGCAATCAGCCCCAGCATTTT; CDR3 protein: CASKESYSNQPQHF
clone size: -; D gene: TRBD1; J gene: TRBJ2-7; V gene: TRBV5-4; CDR3 DNA: TGTGCCAGCAGCACCGGCCGGGACAGGGGCTACGAGCAGTACTTC; CDR3 protein: CASSTGRDRGYEQYF
clone size: few; D gene: TRBD2; J gene: TRBJ2-1; V gene: TRBV7-3; CDR3 DNA: TGTGCCAGCAGCCCTGCCAGCGGGATTGGCTACAATGAGCAGTTCTTC; CDR3 protein: CASSPASGIGYNEQFF
clone size: -; D gene: TRBD2; J gene: TRBJ2-2; V gene: TRBV4-1; CDR3 DNA: TGCGCCAGCAGCGGCGGGAGACCCGGGGAGCTGTTTTTT; CDR3 protein: CASSGGRPGELFF
clone size: few; D gene: TRBD1; J gene: TRBJ1-2; V gene: TRBV6-1; CDR3 DNA: TGTGCCAGCAGTGACGGACAGGGGGGCTATGGCTACACCTTC; CDR3 protein: CASSDGQGGYGYTF